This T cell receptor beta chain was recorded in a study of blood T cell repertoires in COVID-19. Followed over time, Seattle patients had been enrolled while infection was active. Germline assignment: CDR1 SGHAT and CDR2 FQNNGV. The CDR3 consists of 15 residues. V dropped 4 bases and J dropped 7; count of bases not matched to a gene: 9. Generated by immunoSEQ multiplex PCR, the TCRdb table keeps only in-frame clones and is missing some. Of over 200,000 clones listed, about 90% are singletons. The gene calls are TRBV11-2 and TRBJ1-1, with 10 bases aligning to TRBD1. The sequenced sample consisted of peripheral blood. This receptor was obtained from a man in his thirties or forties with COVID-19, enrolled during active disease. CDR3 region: CASSWNGQGGDEAFF. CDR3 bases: TGTGCCAGCAGCTGGAACGGACAGGGGGGAGATGAAGCTTTCTTT.